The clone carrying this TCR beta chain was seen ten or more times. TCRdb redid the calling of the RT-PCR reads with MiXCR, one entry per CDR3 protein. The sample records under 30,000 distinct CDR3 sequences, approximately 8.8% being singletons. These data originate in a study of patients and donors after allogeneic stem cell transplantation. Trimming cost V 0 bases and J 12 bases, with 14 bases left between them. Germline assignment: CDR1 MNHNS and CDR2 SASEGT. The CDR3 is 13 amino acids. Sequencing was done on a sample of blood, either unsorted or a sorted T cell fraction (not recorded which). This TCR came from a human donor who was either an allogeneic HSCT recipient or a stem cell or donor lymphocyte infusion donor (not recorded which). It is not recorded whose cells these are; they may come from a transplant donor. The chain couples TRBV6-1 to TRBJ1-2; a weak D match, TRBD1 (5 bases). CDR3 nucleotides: TGTGCCAGCAGTGAAGCGGGACCTCCCGCAGACACCTTC. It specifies CASSEAGPPADTF.